A few counts support the clone carrying this T cell receptor beta chain. Antigen unknown. The data originate from a study of T-cell memory formation after mild COVID-19. Broader study findings: Second-wave clones that peaked on day 37 lacked confirmed SARS-CoV-2 specificity. Day 15 to 85 contracting clones showed balanced CD4/CD8; day 15 to 37 expanders favored CD4+.

5'RACE with constant-segment primers built TCRalpha and TCRbeta cDNA libraries with UMIs. Each CDR3 protein gets one entry after TCRdb re-called the 5' RACE reads with MiXCR. Here the sample spans approximately 480,000 distinct CDR3 sequences, 15% to 20% being singletons. Sequenced sample: PBMCs or a T cell subset sorted from them (not recorded which). The clonotype was recovered from an adult woman who had mild COVID-19 (a few samples of this study predate the infection). Cell type and time point are not known.

The CDR3 region is CASSLTSDRGPNEQFF. In nucleotides, the CDR3 is TGTGCCAGCAGCTTAACCTCGGACAGGGGGCCCAATGAGCAGTTCTTC. The chain employs TRBV7-3 and TRBJ2-1; 11 positions agree with TRBD1. The V gene end was trimmed by 0 bases and the J gene end by 6 bases; junction bases not matched to a gene: 4. CDR1 SGHTA and CDR2 FQGTGA come from the germline V gene. The CDR3 runs to 16 residues.